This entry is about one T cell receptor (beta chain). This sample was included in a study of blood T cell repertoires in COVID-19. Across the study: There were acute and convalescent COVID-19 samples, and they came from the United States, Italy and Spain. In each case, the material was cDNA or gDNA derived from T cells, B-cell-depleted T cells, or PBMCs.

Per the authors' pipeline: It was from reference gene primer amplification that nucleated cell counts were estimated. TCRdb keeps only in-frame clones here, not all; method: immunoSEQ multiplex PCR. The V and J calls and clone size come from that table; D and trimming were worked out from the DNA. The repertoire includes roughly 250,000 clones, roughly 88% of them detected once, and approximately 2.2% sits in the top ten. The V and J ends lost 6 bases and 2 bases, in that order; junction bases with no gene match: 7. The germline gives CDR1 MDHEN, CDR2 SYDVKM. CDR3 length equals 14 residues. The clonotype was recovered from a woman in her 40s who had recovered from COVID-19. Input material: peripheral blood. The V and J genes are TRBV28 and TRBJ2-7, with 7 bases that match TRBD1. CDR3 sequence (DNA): TGTGCCAGCAGCCAGCCGGGACAGCCCTACGAGCAGTACTTC. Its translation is CASSQPGQPYEQYF.